One and the same sample provided the 7 T cell receptor beta chains below, sequenced in a study of regulatory T cells in long-lasting Graves disease. Arm-PCR of CDR3 regions and iRepertoire HTBI primers were used to build TCR beta libraries. TCRdb used MiXCR to reprocess the multiplex PCR reads, holding one entry per CDR3 protein. Among over 350,000 distinct CDR3 sequences listed, around 15% were seen once. Noted time point: newly diagnosed GD, antithyroid drugs for less than 3 months. Scientists built the TCR library using RNA that was extracted from PBMCs. These same data were also listed under a study on T cells in Graves' hyperthyroidism and ophthalmopathy.

Sequenced here: peripheral blood mononuclear cells (PBMCs), sampled at new diagnosis, from a patient treated with antithyroid drugs. The receptors derive from a woman between 45 and 65 years old with Graves disease.

The chain links TRBV5-1 to TRBJ2-1, with D perhaps TRBD1 (6 bases). Germline CDR1 is SGHRS and CDR2 is YFSETQ. The CDR3 is 19 amino acids. Trimming shortened V by 1 base and J by 2 bases, and 22 bases separated the two germline ends. This CDR3 reads CASSLQRQQVRGTYNEQFF. In nucleotides, the CDR3 is TGCGCCAGCAGCTTGCAACGACAGCAGGTGAGGGGGACCTACAATGAGCAGTTCTTC. Full variable domain (outside the CDR3, taken from reference TRBV5-1 and TRBJ2-1): KAGVTQTPRYLIKTRGQQVTLSCSPISGHRSVSWYQQTPGQGLQFLFEYFSETQRNKGNFPGRFSGRQFSNSRSEMNVSTLELGDSALYLCASSLQRQQVRGTYNEQFFGPGTRLTVL.

The gene calls are TRBV3-1 and TRBJ2-1; 8 positions agree with TRBD1. The CDR3 contains 15 residues. In germline, CDR1 is LGHDT, CDR2 YNNKEL (reference sequence). The V segment lost 0 bases and the J segment 8 bases; nucleotides outside the gene matches: 6. CDR3 sequence reads: CASSQESQGGDEQFF. DNA for the CDR3: TGTGCCAGCAGCCAAGAATCACAGGGGGGCGATGAGCAGTTCTTC.

This clonotype appeared many times. The chain uses TRBV27 and TRBJ2-7, with D perhaps given as TRBD1 or TRBD2 (6 bases each). The CDR3 has 16 amino acids. Trimming took 6 bases from V and 0 from J, leaving 18 bases between them. CDR1 is MNHEY and CDR2 is SMNVEV in the germline V gene (reference sequence). The CDR3 spells CASSPNGGLSSYEQYF. CDR3 bases: TGTGCCAGCAGCCCTAACGGGGGCTTGAGCTCCTACGAGCAGTACTTC.

This clonotype was seen repeatedly, ten times or more. This chain links TRBV11-2 with TRBJ2-7, with 7 bases identical to TRBD2. The CDR3 is made up of 14 amino acids. The germline CDR1 and CDR2 sequences are SGHAT and FQNNGV. The J segment lost 4 bases and the V segment lost 3 bases, leaving 6 bases of the junction unmatched. The CDR3 loop reads CASSLLAGLYEQYF. CDR3 bases: TGTGCCAGCAGCTTGTTAGCGGGCCTATACGAGCAGTACTTC.

Ten or more counts support this clonotype. The chain's CDR3 is CASSGLAGVNNEQFF. CDR3 DNA: TGCGCCAGCAGCGGACTAGCGGGAGTTAACAATGAGCAGTTCTTC. The gene calls are TRBV5-1 and TRBJ2-1, with 13 bases fitting TRBD2. The ends lost 4 bases at V and 5 bases at J; junction bases unmatched: 3. There are 15 residues in the CDR3. Germline V lookup: CDR1 SGHRS, CDR2 YFSETQ. Supplemented by reference TRBV5-1 and TRBJ2-1, the full variable domain reads KAGVTQTPRYLIKTRGQQVTLSCSPISGHRSVSWYQQTPGQGLQFLFEYFSETQRNKGNFPGRFSGRQFSNSRSEMNVSTLELGDSALYLCASSGLAGVNNEQFFGPGTRLTVL.

This clonotype was detected ten times or more. The rearrangement joins TRBV2 to TRBJ2-2; 11 bases align to TRBD2. V shed 6 bases and J 5 bases; nucleotides not matched to a gene: 5. CDR1 and CDR2 (germline): SNHLY, FYNNEI. This CDR3 spans 15 amino acids. CDR3 sequence reads: CASRQLAGVTGELFF. Here the CDR3 DNA reads TGTGCCAGCAGGCAACTAGCGGGAGTGACCGGGGAGCTGTTTTTT.

Many counts were recorded for this clonotype. The chain carries TRBV28 and TRBJ2-5; 8 positions match TRBD1. Trimming removed 3 bases from V and 4 bases from J; junction bases left unmatched: 22. The CDR3 covers 20 residues. The germline gives CDR1 MDHEN, CDR2 SYDVKM. CDR3 coding DNA: TGTGCCAGCAGTTTTCCCCTATATTTATCAGGACAGGGATGGCGAGAGACCCAGTACTTC. This sequence encodes CASSFPLYLSGQGWRETQYF.